This TCR beta chain comes out of a study of blood T cell repertoires in COVID-19. Study information: Both acute and convalescent COVID-19 samples were obtained from the United States, Italy and Spain.

Two negative PCRs, clearance, or symptom resolution characterized the recovered Cohort 3 donors. The CDR3 is 14 residues long. Germline assignment: CDR1 GTSNPN and CDR2 SVGIG (reference sequence). The germline V and J ends were trimmed by 1 base and 0 bases, with 7 bases remaining between them. Assay: immunoSEQ multiplex PCR; the TCRdb copy retains only in-frame clones and omits some. The repertoire holds about 140,000 clones, with roughly 85% as singletons. The table lists this clone with a count of one. This clonotype was sampled from a woman in her forties or fifties who had recovered from COVID-19. The chain carries TRBV30 and TRBJ1-3, with D tentatively TRBD1 (6 bases). The specimen was PBMCs or T cells enriched from blood (not recorded which). CDR3 in amino acids: CAWSADSSGNTIYF. The CDR3 coding sequence is TGTGCCTGGAGTGCGGACAGCTCTGGAAACACCATATATTTT.